These 29 T cell receptor beta chains share one sample of origin, sequenced in a study of early T cells in non-severe SARS-CoV-2 infection. TCRdb used MiXCR to reprocess the 5' RACE reads, holding one entry per CDR3 protein. The repertoire holds tens of thousands of distinct CDR3 sequences, 16% seen once, with 5.1% in the top ten. The sequences come from whole blood, collected at baseline. Receptors originate from an adult who was a healthcare worker with PCR-confirmed SARS-CoV-2 infection or an uninfected control (not recorded which).

This clonotype was found many times. The chain recombines TRBV21-1 with TRBJ1-1; TRBD1, the D gene given by the table, was not confirmed from the DNA. TRBV21-1 is classified as a pseudogene. There are 20 residues in the CDR3. CDR3: CASSKGRGTGGTSRNTEAFF. CDR3 DNA sequence: TGTGCCAGCAGCAAAGGCAGAGGGACAGGAGGGACATCAAGGAACACTGAAGCTTTCTTT.

This clonotype was seen only a few times. This rearrangement joins TRBV18 to TRBJ1-2; 7 nucleotides agree with TRBD1. CDR3 length equals 18 residues. Germline lookup yields CDR1 KGHSH and CDR2 LQKENI. Unmatched junction bases numbered 13, after V lost 3 bases and J lost 0 bases. The CDR3 DNA sequence: TGTGCCAGCTCACCCACCCCGGGACAGAGAACAGCTAACTATGGCTACACCTTC. It translates to CASSPTPGQRTANYGYTF.

This sequence joins TRBV4-1 and TRBJ2-3, with D tentatively TRBD2 (6 bases). This CDR3 spans 15 amino acids. Per germline, CDR1 MGHRA and CDR2 YSYEKL. Trimming left V 0 bases short and J 3 bases short, with 10 bases between. The CDR3 loop reads CASSQEEGVTDTQYF. CDR3 nucleotide sequence: TGCGCCAGCAGCCAAGAGGAGGGAGTGACAGATACGCAGTATTTT.

V is TRBV7-9 and J is TRBJ1-1, with D uncertain. The CDR3 sequence is 15 residues long. Between the trimmed V and J ends, which lost 2 bases and 0 bases, there was a span of 10 bases. In germline, CDR1 is SEHNR, CDR2 FQNEAQ (reference sequence). The CDR3 sequence: CASSLTDIMNTEAFF. CDR3 DNA sequence: TGTGCCAGCAGCTTAACCGATATCATGAACACTGAAGCTTTCTTT.

The gene calls are TRBV29-1 and TRBJ2-2; 7 bases are a match to TRBD1. Losses at the gene ends were 1 base for V and 6 bases for J; bases not matched to a gene: 11. CDR1 is SQVTM and CDR2 is ANQGSEA in the germline V gene. The CDR3 is 16 amino acids. The CDR3 protein is CSVEGGNRGNAGELFF. CDR3 coding DNA: TGCAGCGTTGAAGGAGGGAACAGGGGTAACGCCGGGGAGCTGTTTTTT.

This chain uses TRBV12-3 or TRBV12-4 with TRBJ1-1; D gene ambiguous. Deletions cut 2 bases from V and 11 bases from J, with 9 bases between. The CDR3 spans 11 residues. The CDR3 spells CASSLSPVAFF. CDR3 sequence (DNA): TGTGCCAGCAGTTTATCCCCTGTCGCTTTCTTT.

This clonotype was detected only a few times. The chain links TRBV5-1 to TRBJ2-7, with 8 bases fitting TRBD1. V was clipped by 0 bases and J by 3 bases; unmatched bases: 5. There are 15 residues in the CDR3. The germline gives CDR1 SGHRS, CDR2 YFSETQ. The CDR3 region is CASSLASTGVYEQYF. Written as DNA, the CDR3 is TGCGCCAGCAGCTTGGCTTCGACAGGGGTCTACGAGCAGTACTTC.

This chain links TRBV27 with TRBJ1-1; D is undetermined. V was shortened by 5 bases and J by 1 base, with 11 bases between the two germline ends. The germline V gene has CDR1 MNHEY and CDR2 SMNVEV (reference sequence). The length of the CDR3 is 14 residues. The CDR3 region is CASSPLVQNTEAFF. DNA for the CDR3: TGTGCCAGCAGTCCTCTGGTGCAGAACACTGAAGCTTTCTTT.

The CDR3 region is CASSAQQDKAFF. In DNA form, the CDR3 reads TGTGCCAGCAGTGCTCAGCAAGACAAAGCTTTCTTT. The chain has TRBV2 and TRBJ1-1; D gene uncertain. Germline lookup yields CDR1 SNHLY and CDR2 FYNNEI. The CDR3 consists of 12 residues. V lost 4 bases to trimming and J lost 9 bases, with 12 bases between them.

This clonotype turned up a few times. The chain links TRBV6-6 to TRBJ1-6; 8 bases are shared with TRBD1. V was clipped by 2 bases and J by 9 bases; unmatched bases: 9. The CDR3 extends over 16 amino acids. CDR1 and CDR2 from the germline V gene are MNHNY and SVGAGI (reference sequence). CDR3 residues: CASSYATRDRSSPLHF. The CDR3, as DNA: TGTGCCAGCAGTTACGCTACACGGGACAGGAGTTCACCCCTCCACTTT.

V is TRBV6-6 and J is TRBJ2-5; D uncertain. The CDR3 has 15 residues. Trimming took 0 bases from V and 5 from J, leaving 13 bases between them. Germline loops: CDR1 MNHNY, CDR2 SVGAGI (reference sequence). CDR3 amino acids: CASSYSSPSRETQYF. DNA of the CDR3: TGTGCCAGCAGTTACTCTTCCCCGAGTCGGGAGACCCAGTACTTC.

This clonotype was seen at least ten times. This chain connects TRBV3-1 to TRBJ2-2; D unclear. Germline V gene data show CDR1 as LGHDT and CDR2 as YNNKEL (reference sequence). The length of the CDR3 is 14 residues. Trimming left V 1 base short and J 3 bases short, with 6 bases between. The DNA for the CDR3 is TGTGCCAGCAGCCAAGTACGGTACACCGGGGAGCTGTTTTTT. Its protein is CASSQVRYTGELFF.

The sample holds many counts of this clonotype. The V and J genes are TRBV7-8 and TRBJ2-7; TRBD1 agrees at 8 bases. The CDR3 is made up of 15 amino acids. The V gene end was trimmed by 3 bases and the J gene end by 2 bases; junction bases not matched to a gene: 6. Germline V gene lookup returns CDR1 SGHVS and CDR2 FQNEAQ. CDR3 region: CASSFADRGPYEQYF. The DNA for the CDR3 is TGTGCCAGCAGCTTCGCCGACAGGGGACCCTACGAGCAGTACTTC.

The sample holds one count of this clonotype. The chain couples TRBV3-1 to TRBJ2-7, with D perhaps TRBD1 (5 bases). Trimming took 0 bases from V and 2 from J, leaving 17 bases between them. CDR1 is LGHDT, CDR2 YNNKEL, per germline (reference sequence). The CDR3 runs 17 residues. CDR3 nucleotides: TGTGCCAGCAGCCAAGATCGGGTAGGGGTGTACCCCTACGAGCAGTACTTC. It yields the protein CASSQDRVGVYPYEQYF.

J is TRBJ2-3 and V is TRBV7-2; no clear D. This CDR3 is 15 amino acids long. The V gene lost 5 bases and the J gene lost 2 bases, with 14 bases spanning the gap. Germline loops: CDR1 SGHTA, CDR2 FQGNSA. This chain's CDR3 is CASSQTPRDTDTQYF. Here the CDR3 DNA reads TGTGCCAGCAGCCAGACCCCAAGGGACACAGATACGCAGTATTTT.

V is TRBV2 and J is TRBJ2-7; TRBD1 or TRBD2 may be the D gene (7 bases each). The length of the CDR3 is 16 residues. V shed 7 bases and J shed 2 bases, with 21 bases lying between them. The V gene's germline CDR1 is SNHLY and CDR2 FYNNEI. Here the CDR3 DNA reads TGTGCCAGCACAGGGACAGCGGGACACCTGACCTACGAGCAGTACTTC. It encodes CASTGTAGHLTYEQYF.

V and J are TRBV25-1 and TRBJ1-1; D ambiguous. Per the germline V gene, CDR1 is MGHDK and CDR2 is SYGVNS. The CDR3 sequence is 15 residues long. V dropped 8 bases and J dropped 1 base, with 17 bases sitting between them. The CDR3 loop is CASPSTSGANTEAFF. CDR3 nucleotide sequence: TGTGCCAGCCCCTCTACTTCGGGTGCGAACACTGAAGCTTTCTTT. Together with reference TRBV25-1 and TRBJ1-1, the CDR3 gives the full variable domain: EADIYQTPRYLVIGTGKKITLECSQTMGHDKMYWYQQDPGMELHLIHYSYGVNSTEKGDLSSESTVSRIRTEHFPLTLESARPSHTSQYLCASPSTSGANTEAFFGQGTRLTVV.

This clonotype appeared a few times. The chain employs TRBV19 and TRBJ2-7, with D perhaps assigned TRBD1 or TRBD2 (5 bases each). With 3 bases removed from V and 2 bases from J, the gap between germline ends came to 11 bases. Germline CDR1 is LNHDA and CDR2 is SQIVND (reference sequence). The CDR3 loop spans 14 amino acids. CDR3 loop: CASSISRGPYEQYF. The CDR3 DNA follows: TGTGCCAGTAGTATTTCAAGGGGACCCTACGAGCAGTACTTC.

The V call is TRBV19, the J call TRBJ2-1; D perhaps matches TRBD2 (6 bases). V lost 3 bases and J 6 bases, leaving 24 bases between the germline ends. This CDR3 is 18 amino acids long. The germline V gene has CDR1 LNHDA and CDR2 SQIVND (reference sequence). CDR3: CASSIPRGGAGSSNEQFF. As DNA, the CDR3 is TGTGCCAGTAGTATTCCCCGTGGAGGGGCGGGGTCGTCCAATGAGCAGTTCTTC. Variable domain in full (rest from reference TRBV19 and TRBJ2-1): DGGITQSPKYLFRKEGQNVTLSCEQNLNHDAMYWYRQDPGQGLRLIYYSQIVNDFQKGDIAEGYSVSREKKESFPLTVTSAQKNPTAFYLCASSIPRGGAGSSNEQFFGPGTRLTVL.

This clonotype was seen ten or more times. The chain links TRBV27 to TRBJ1-6, with D hard to call. This CDR3 is built from 13 residues. V was clipped by 8 bases and J by 8 bases, with 13 bases between them. Germline V gives CDR1 MNHEY, CDR2 SMNVEV (reference sequence). The CDR3 reads CASGINGDSPLHF. Here the CDR3 DNA reads TGTGCCAGCGGAATTAATGGGGATTCACCCCTCCACTTT.

This clonotype has only a few counts. The J gene is TRBJ2-6, the V gene TRBV7-9; a possible D gene is TRBD2 (6 bases). The V end lost 4 bases, the J end lost 2 bases, and 12 bases lay between the germline ends. The germline gives CDR1 SEHNR, CDR2 FQNEAQ (reference sequence). The CDR3 loop spans 16 amino acids. CDR3 region: CASSSTWGAGANVLTF. The CDR3 nucleotides read TGTGCCAGCAGCTCCACCTGGGGGGCTGGGGCCAACGTCCTGACTTTC. The full variable domain, rest sourced from reference TRBV7-9 and TRBJ2-6, is DTGVSQNPRHKITKRGQNVTFRCDPISEHNRLYWYRQTLGQGPEFLTYFQNEAQLEKSRLLSDRFSAERPKGSFSTLEIQRTEQGDSAMYLCASSSTWGAGANVLTFGAGSRLTVL.

In this sample, this clonotype turned up once. The chain is built from TRBV20-1 and TRBJ2-5; the match to TRBD2 covers 11 bases. The CDR3 is 15 amino acids. Germline CDR1 is DFQATT and CDR2 is SNEGSKA (reference sequence). With V trimmed by 3 bases and J by 1 base, 4 bases remained unmatched. CDR3 loop: CSASPSGRSQETQYF. The DNA of the CDR3 is TGCAGTGCTAGTCCTAGCGGGAGGTCCCAAGAGACCCAGTACTTC.

This clonotype was seen many times. This chain uses TRBV7-9 with TRBJ2-6, with D tentatively TRBD2 (6 bases). Germline CDR1 reads SEHNR; CDR2 reads FQNEAQ (reference sequence). The CDR3 covers 17 residues. The V end was cut by 5 bases, the J end by 4 bases, with 18 bases between. The DNA of the CDR3 is TGTGCCAGCAGCCCCGGGACTGCAAGGACAGGGGCCAACGTCCTGACTTTC. Protein sequence: CASSPGTARTGANVLTF. The full variable domain, in which reference TRBV7-9 and TRBJ2-6 provide the parts outside the CDR3, is DTGVSQNPRHKITKRGQNVTFRCDPISEHNRLYWYRQTLGQGPEFLTYFQNEAQLEKSRLLSDRFSAERPKGSFSTLEIQRTEQGDSAMYLCASSPGTARTGANVLTFGAGSRLTVL.

This clonotype was seen a handful of times. This sequence joins TRBV28 and TRBJ1-1; no definite D call. Germline-derived CDR1 and CDR2 are MDHEN and SYDVKM. V shed 10 bases and J shed 8 bases, with 17 bases lying between them. CDR3 length: 12 residues. The DNA for the CDR3 is TGTGCCACCAAGGGCTACCGGTCCGAAGCTTTCTTT. Protein: CATKGYRSEAFF. Full variable domain (missing parts from reference TRBV28 and TRBJ1-1): DVKVTQSSRYLVKRTGEKVFLECVQDMDHENMFWYRQDPGLGLRLIYFSYDVKMKEKGDIPEGYSVSREKKERFSLILESASTNQTSMYLCATKGYRSEAFFGQGTRLTVV.

The genes are TRBV20-1 and TRBJ2-3; 10 nucleotides match TRBD2. V shed 6 bases, J shed 2 bases, and the junction held 5 bases outside the gene matches. Germline CDR1 reads DFQATT; CDR2 reads SNEGSKA (reference sequence). The CDR3 spans 14 residues. DNA of the CDR3: TGCAGTGCACGGACTAGCGGAAACACAGATACGCAGTATTTT. Its protein is CSARTSGNTDTQYF.

This chain uses TRBV2 with TRBJ2-2; 8 bases match TRBD2. V lost 6 bases to trimming and J lost 3 bases; unmatched junction nucleotides: 6. Germline V gene sequence: CDR1 SNHLY, CDR2 FYNNEI. The CDR3 is made up of 15 amino acids. The CDR3 sequence: CASRPGTRDTGELFF. CDR3 DNA: TGTGCCAGCAGACCCGGGACTAGAGACACCGGGGAGCTGTTTTTT.

J is TRBJ2-4 and V is TRBV6-1; 9 nucleotides match TRBD2. There are 13 residues in the CDR3. The V gene's germline CDR1 is MNHNS and CDR2 SASEGT. The trim removed 8 bases at V and 8 bases at J, leaving 7 bases unmatched. Written as DNA, the CDR3 is TGTGCCAGCGCTAGCGGGGCCTTAGACATTCAGTACTTC. Residues: CASASGALDIQYF.

The chain has TRBV7-2 and TRBJ2-1; TRBD2 matches 8 bases. Germline V gene data show CDR1 as SGHTA and CDR2 as FQGNSA. CDR3 length: 15 residues. Losses at the gene ends were 5 bases for V and 2 bases for J; bases not matched to a gene: 5. The DNA of the CDR3 is TGTGCCAGCAGCCGCGGGGGGAGGACCTACAATGAGCAGTTCTTC. It encodes CASSRGGRTYNEQFF.

The gene calls are TRBV7-3 and TRBJ2-1; D uncertain. Trimming stripped 6 bases from V and 6 bases from J, with 12 bases between. This CDR3 spans 13 amino acids. Germline V gene data show CDR1 as SGHTA and CDR2 as FQGTGA. The CDR3 spells CASSFESVNEQFF. The CDR3 nucleotides are TGTGCCAGCAGTTTCGAGTCGGTCAATGAGCAGTTCTTC.